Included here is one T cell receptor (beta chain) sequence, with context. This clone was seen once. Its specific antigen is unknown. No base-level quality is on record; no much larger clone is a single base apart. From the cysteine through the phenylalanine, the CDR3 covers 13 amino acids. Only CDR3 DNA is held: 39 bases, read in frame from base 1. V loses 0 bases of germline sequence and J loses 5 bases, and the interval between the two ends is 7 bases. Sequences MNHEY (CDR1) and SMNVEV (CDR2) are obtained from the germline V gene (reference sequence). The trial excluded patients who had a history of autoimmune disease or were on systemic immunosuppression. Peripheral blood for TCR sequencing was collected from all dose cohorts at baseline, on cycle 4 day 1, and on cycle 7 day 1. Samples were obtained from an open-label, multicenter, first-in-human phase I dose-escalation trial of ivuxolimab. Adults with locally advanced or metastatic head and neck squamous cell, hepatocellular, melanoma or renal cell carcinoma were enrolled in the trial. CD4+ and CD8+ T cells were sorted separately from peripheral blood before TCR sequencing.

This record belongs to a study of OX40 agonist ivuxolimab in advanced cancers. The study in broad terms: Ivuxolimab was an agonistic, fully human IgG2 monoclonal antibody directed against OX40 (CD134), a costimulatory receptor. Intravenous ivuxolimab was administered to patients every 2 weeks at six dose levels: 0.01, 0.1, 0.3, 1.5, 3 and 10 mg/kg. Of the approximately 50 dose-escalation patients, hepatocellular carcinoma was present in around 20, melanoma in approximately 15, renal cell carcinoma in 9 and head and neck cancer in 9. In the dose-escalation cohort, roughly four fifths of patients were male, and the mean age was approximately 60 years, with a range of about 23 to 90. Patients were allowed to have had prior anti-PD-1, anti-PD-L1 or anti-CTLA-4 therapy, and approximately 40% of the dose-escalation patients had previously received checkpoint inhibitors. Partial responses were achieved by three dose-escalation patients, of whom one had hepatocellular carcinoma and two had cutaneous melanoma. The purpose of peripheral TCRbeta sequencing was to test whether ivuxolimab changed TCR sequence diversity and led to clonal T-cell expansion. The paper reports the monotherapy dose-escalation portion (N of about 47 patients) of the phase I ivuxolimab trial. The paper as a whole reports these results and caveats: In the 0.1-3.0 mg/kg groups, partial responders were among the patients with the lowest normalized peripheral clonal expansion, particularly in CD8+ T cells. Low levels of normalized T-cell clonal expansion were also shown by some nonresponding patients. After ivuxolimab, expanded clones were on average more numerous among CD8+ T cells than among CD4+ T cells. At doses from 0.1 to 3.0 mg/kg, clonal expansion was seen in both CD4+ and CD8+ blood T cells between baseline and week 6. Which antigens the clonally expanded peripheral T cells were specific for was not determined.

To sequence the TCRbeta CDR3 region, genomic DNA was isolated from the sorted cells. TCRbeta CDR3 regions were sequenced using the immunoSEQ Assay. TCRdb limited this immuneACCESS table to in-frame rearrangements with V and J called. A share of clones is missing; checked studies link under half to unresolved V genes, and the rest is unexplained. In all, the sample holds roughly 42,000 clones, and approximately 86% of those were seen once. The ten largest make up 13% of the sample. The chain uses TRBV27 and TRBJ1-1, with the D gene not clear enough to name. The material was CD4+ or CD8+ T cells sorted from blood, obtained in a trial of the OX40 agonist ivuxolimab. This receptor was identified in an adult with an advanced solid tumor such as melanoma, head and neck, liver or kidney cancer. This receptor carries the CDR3 CASSLSGITEAFF. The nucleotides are TGTGCCAGCAGTTTATCAGGGATTACTGAAGCTTTCTTT.